The 10 T cell receptor beta chains given below trace back to one sample, sequenced in a study of blood T cell repertoires in COVID-19. Produced via immunoSEQ multiplex PCR; TCRdb's table is partial and in-frame only. The sample comprises around 370,000 clones, about 87% of which are singletons, and around 6% rests with the top ten. The sample was peripheral blood. The receptor set was obtained from a woman aged 45-59 years with COVID-19, enrolled during active disease.

This clone has just a few counts. The chain uses TRBV27 and TRBJ1-6; possible D gene TRBD1, 6 bases. V was pared by 2 bases and J by 10 bases, with 15 bases between. Per germline, CDR1 MNHEY and CDR2 SMNVEV (reference sequence). The CDR3 covers 15 residues. The CDR3 DNA follows: TGTGCCAGCAGTTTAGAACAGGGTTATCGGTCACCCCTCCACTTT. Its translation: CASSLEQGYRSPLHF.

As to this clone: A read error may account for a junction end that differs from germline. The chain links TRBV12-3 or TRBV12-4 to TRBJ1-2; D gene unclear. The CDR3 is 12 residues long. Here the CDR3 DNA reads TGTGCCAGCAGTCATCCAGGCTATCGCTACACCTTC. Translating it yields CASSHPGYRYTF.

The rearrangement joins TRBV19 to TRBJ1-3; 7 bases match TRBD1. Germline assignment: CDR1 LNHDA and CDR2 SQIVND (reference sequence). The CDR3 loop spans 13 amino acids. Trimming cost V 9 bases and J 10 bases; bases outside gene matches: 12. This CDR3 is CASHRGLRETIYF. CDR3 bases: TGTGCCAGCCACAGGGGTCTCCGAGAGACCATATATTTT. Full variable domain (rest looked up from reference TRBV19 and TRBJ1-3): DGGITQSPKYLFRKEGQNVTLSCEQNLNHDAMYWYRQDPGQGLRLIYYSQIVNDFQKGDIAEGYSVSREKKESFPLTVTSAQKNPTAFYLCASHRGLRETIYFGEGSWLTVV.

The chain has TRBV6-5 and TRBJ1-2; 11 bases map to TRBD1. The germline V gene encodes CDR1 MNHEY and CDR2 SVGAGI. Losses at the gene ends were 6 bases for V and 4 bases for J; bases not matched to a gene: 7. CDR3 length: 15 residues. The CDR3 spells CASRPGQGAIYGYTF. The CDR3 nucleotides read TGTGCCAGCAGGCCCGGACAGGGGGCAATCTATGGCTACACCTTC.

This clone turned up a few times. This chain links TRBV2 with TRBJ1-2; TRBD1 matches 10 bases. Germline lookup yields CDR1 SNHLY and CDR2 FYNNEI. The ends lost 6 bases at V and 7 bases at J; junction bases unmatched: 8. The CDR3 consists of 14 residues. The CDR3 DNA sequence: TGTGCCAGCAGGGCAGACAGGGGGCGGTCTGGCTACACCTTC. Translated: CASRADRGRSGYTF.

The chain uses TRBV10-3 and TRBJ1-5, with 7 bases matching TRBD1. Looked up from germline, CDR1 is ENHRY and CDR2 is SYGVKD. The CDR3 sequence is 15 residues long. The ends lost 2 bases at V and 7 bases at J; junction bases unmatched: 8. CDR3 protein: CAISEGDRRNQPQHF. CDR3 sequence (DNA): TGTGCCATCAGTGAGGGGGACAGAAGGAACCAGCCCCAGCATTTT.

V and J are TRBV30 and TRBJ1-1; the match to TRBD1 covers 7 bases. The CDR3 is 13 residues long. Germline assignment: CDR1 GTSNPN and CDR2 SVGIG (reference sequence). Trimming took 3 bases from V and 0 from J; bases not matched to a gene: 1. CDR3 protein: CAWSTGVNTEAFF. The CDR3 region has the DNA TGTGCCTGGAGCACAGGGGTGAACACTGAAGCTTTCTTT.

The CDR3 sequence: CASSQGSATNEKLFF. The CDR3 region has the DNA TGCGCCAGCAGCCAAGGGAGTGCAACTAATGAAAAACTGTTTTTT. The chain employs TRBV4-1 and TRBJ1-4, with unresolved D. In germline, CDR1 is MGHRA, CDR2 YSYEKL. This CDR3 is built from 15 residues. The V end lost 1 base, the J end lost 0 bases, and 6 bases lay between the germline ends.

The chain links TRBV19 to TRBJ1-5, with a tentative D call TRBD1 (5 bases). The V end was cut by 3 bases, the J end by 4 bases, with 28 bases between. The CDR3 runs 20 residues. Germline V gene lookup returns CDR1 LNHDA and CDR2 SQIVND (reference sequence). The CDR3 loop reads CASSISRFGLTQTVNQPQHF. Here the CDR3 DNA reads TGTGCCAGTAGTATCTCTCGCTTCGGACTAACCCAGACAGTAAATCAGCCCCAGCATTTT.

The V gene is TRBV29-1, the J gene TRBJ2-7; tentatively, D is TRBD2 (7 bases). This CDR3 has 13 amino acids. The V end lost 7 bases, the J end lost 6 bases, and 19 bases lay between the germline ends. Germline assignment: CDR1 SQVTM and CDR2 ANQGSEA. The CDR3 nucleotides read TGCAGCGCTAAAGGGGGGGTAGGTTTCGAGCAGTACTTC. Encoded protein: CSAKGGVGFEQYF.